This entry lists 27 T cell receptor beta chains sequenced from one sample in a study of blood T cell repertoires in COVID-19. The repertoire was sequenced with immunoSEQ multiplex PCR; TCRdb's copy has only in-frame clones and lacks some. The table records under 65,000 clones, 90% of them present only once. Material: peripheral blood. These receptors were obtained from a woman at least 80 years old with active COVID-19.

This sequence joins TRBV6-6 and TRBJ2-5; 10 nucleotides agree with TRBD2. Germline-derived CDR1 and CDR2 are MNHNY and SVGAGI (reference sequence). V dropped 6 bases and J dropped 1; count of bases not matched to a gene: 5. CDR3 length equals 15 residues. The CDR3 region has the DNA TGTGCCAGCAGCACAGGACTAGCGGCCCAAGAGACCCAGTACTTC. Translated, it gives CASSTGLAAQETQYF.

The CDR3 coding sequence is TGTGCCAGCAGCCCCGGGGACTGGGAAGAGACCCAGTACTTC. Amino acid sequence: CASSPGDWEETQYF. V gene TRBV4-2 combines with J gene TRBJ2-5; TRBD2 is a possible D gene (6 bases). This CDR3 is built from 14 residues. In germline, CDR1 is LGHNA, CDR2 YNFKEQ. Trimming cost V 4 bases and J 3 bases, with 12 bases left between them.

The chain recombines TRBV19 with TRBJ1-3, with D unclear. The CDR3 length is 13 residues. Germline CDR1 LNHDA, CDR2 SQIVND (reference sequence). The V gene lost 2 bases and the J gene lost 0 bases, with 2 bases spanning the gap. The CDR3 sequence: CASSIRSGNTIYF. The CDR3 DNA follows: TGTGCCAGTAGTATACGCTCTGGAAACACCATATATTTT.

The chain couples TRBV5-1 to TRBJ2-1; 14 positions agree with TRBD2. In germline, CDR1 is SGHRS, CDR2 YFSETQ. The junction had 3 bases not matched to a gene; V was cut back by 4 bases and J by 3 bases. The CDR3 is made up of 16 amino acids. Here the CDR3 reads CASSAGTSGGYNEQFF. CDR3 bases: TGCGCCAGCAGCGCTGGGACTAGCGGGGGCTACAATGAGCAGTTCTTC.

The chain joins TRBV2 to TRBJ2-5; 9 positions match TRBD2. Trimming at V came to 1 base and at J to 2 bases, leaving 5 bases not matched to a gene. This CDR3 spans 16 amino acids. Germline CDR1 SNHLY, CDR2 FYNNEI. The CDR3 spells CASSEVVAGAQETQYF. CDR3 bases: TGTGCCAGCAGTGAAGTGGTAGCGGGGGCTCAAGAGACCCAGTACTTC.

V is TRBV2 and J is TRBJ1-5; TRBD1 agrees at 8 bases. This CDR3 has 15 amino acids. Trimming removed 6 bases from V and 1 base from J; junction bases left unmatched: 5. Per germline, CDR1 SNHLY and CDR2 FYNNEI. CDR3 loop: CASSSQGGSNQPQHF. DNA for the CDR3: TGTGCCAGCAGCTCACAGGGGGGGAGCAATCAGCCCCAGCATTTT.

The chain couples TRBV24-1 to TRBJ2-2; 7 bases match TRBD2. The V and J ends lost 6 bases and 3 bases, in that order; junction bases with no gene match: 9. Germline V gene lookup returns CDR1 KGHDR and CDR2 SFDVKD. CDR3 length equals 16 residues. CDR3 sequence: CATSSPGLVYTGELFF. CDR3 in DNA: TGTGCCACCAGTAGCCCCGGACTAGTTTACACCGGGGAGCTGTTTTTT.

This chain links TRBV9 with TRBJ2-7, with a tentative D call TRBD1 (6 bases). Trimming removed 3 bases from V and 5 bases from J, with 18 bases in between. Per germline, CDR1 SGDLS and CDR2 YYNGEE. The CDR3 is 15 amino acids. This chain's CDR3 is CASSAGRQAINEQYF. The CDR3 DNA is TGTGCCAGCAGCGCAGGTCGACAGGCCATTAACGAGCAGTACTTC.

The chain employs TRBV7-8 and TRBJ1-3, with TRBD1 matching 7 bases. The CDR3 covers 14 residues. V was pared by 6 bases and J by 4 bases, with 6 bases of the junction left unmatched. CDR1 and CDR2 from the germline V gene are SGHVS and FQNEAQ. The CDR3 nucleotides are TGTGCCAGCAGGGGGGGACAGACCGGAAACACCATATATTTT. It translates to CASRGGQTGNTIYF.

The genes are TRBV4-2 and TRBJ2-5, with a weak D call TRBD1 (5 bases). Germline V gene data show CDR1 as LGHNA and CDR2 as YNFKEQ. The CDR3 has 14 residues. The germline V and J ends were trimmed by 0 bases and 2 bases, with 7 bases remaining between them. DNA for the CDR3: TGTGCCAGCAGCCAAGACACAGGTCAAGAGACCCAGTACTTC. Its protein product is CASSQDTGQETQYF.

The chain combines TRBV11-2 with TRBJ1-1; 7 bases align to TRBD1. CDR1 SGHAT and CDR2 FQNNGV come from the germline V gene. The junction had 14 bases not matched to a gene; V was cut back by 5 bases and J by 11 bases. The CDR3 has 14 amino acids. CDR3 nucleotide sequence: TGTGCCAGCAGCAGAAGGGACAGTCTTATGGATGCTTTCTTT. This encodes CASSRRDSLMDAFF.

This rearrangement joins TRBV27 to TRBJ1-6, with 9 bases fitting TRBD1. CDR3 length equals 16 residues. Trimming at V came to 3 bases and at J to 5 bases, leaving 5 bases not matched to a gene. Germline V CDR1 and CDR2: MNHEY, SMNVEV (reference sequence). The CDR3 nucleotides read TGTGCCAGCAGTTTTCAGGGACAGGGCCATAATTCACCCCTCCACTTT. Encoded protein: CASSFQGQGHNSPLHF.

The chain combines TRBV11-2 with TRBJ2-2; no definite D call. This CDR3 spans 17 amino acids. The V end lost 5 bases, the J end lost 2 bases, and 18 bases lay between the germline ends. The germline V gene encodes CDR1 SGHAT and CDR2 FQNNGV. The DNA of the CDR3 is TGTGCCAGCAGCCCCGAATATAACAGCCTAAACACCGGGGAGCTGTTTTTT. Protein sequence: CASSPEYNSLNTGELFF.

This chain connects TRBV5-1 to TRBJ2-3; 7 positions agree with TRBD2. V shed 4 bases and J 9 bases; nucleotides not matched to a gene: 8. Germline V gene sequence: CDR1 SGHRS, CDR2 YFSETQ. The CDR3 contains 13 residues. CDR3 region: CASSPAGPGTQYF. In DNA, the CDR3 is TGCGCCAGCAGCCCAGCGGGGCCTGGGACGCAGTATTTT.

This chain joins TRBV3-1 (or the pseudogene TRBV3-2) and TRBJ1-1; possibly TRBD1 for D (5 bases). V dropped 0 bases and J dropped 0 bases, with 11 bases sitting between them. The CDR3 is 16 residues long. Germline V lookup: CDR1 LGHDT, CDR2 YNNKEL (reference sequence). The CDR3 sequence: CASSQDRNRLNTEAFF. DNA of the CDR3: TGTGCCAGCAGCCAAGATCGGAACAGGCTGAACACTGAAGCTTTCTTT.

The chain uses TRBV2 and TRBJ2-1, with 9 bases aligning to TRBD2. V lost 7 bases, J lost 7 bases, and 11 bases stayed unmatched. Germline-derived CDR1 and CDR2 are SNHLY and FYNNEI. The CDR3 loop spans 15 amino acids. The CDR3 is CASTRERGVGNEQFF. CDR3 in DNA: TGTGCCAGCACCAGGGAGCGGGGGGTGGGAAATGAGCAGTTCTTC.

The V call is TRBV27, the J call TRBJ1-5; D unresolved. V was trimmed by 5 bases and J by 5 bases, leaving 16 bases between them. From germline, CDR1 is MNHEY and CDR2 SMNVEV (reference sequence). The CDR3 length is 15 residues. In DNA form, the CDR3 reads TGTGCCAGCAGTCACAACTGGGAGGCGGATCAGCCCCAGCATTTT. Its translation is CASSHNWEADQPQHF.

This chain links TRBV21-1 with TRBJ2-3; the table assigns TRBD1, which was not confirmed against the DNA. TRBV21-1 represents a pseudogene. The CDR3 has 16 amino acids. The CDR3 sequence: CASSKSRDRVTDTQYF. The CDR3, as DNA: TGTGCCAGCAGCAAAAGCAGGGACAGGGTGACAGATACGCAGTATTTT.

Concerning this clone: The junction differs from germline at one of its ends, possibly a read error. This chain connects TRBV28 to TRBJ1-4, with D possibly being TRBD1 (5 bases). The CDR3 spans 14 residues. CDR1 MDHEN and CDR2 SYDVKM come from the germline V gene. CDR3 loop: CASTTGTTIEKLFF. Written as DNA, the CDR3 is TGTGCCAGCACTACCGGGACTACTATTGAAAAACTGTTTTTT.

V gene TRBV6-5 combines with J gene TRBJ2-5, with 7 bases lining up with TRBD1. CDR1 and CDR2 from the germline V gene are MNHEY and SVGAGI. The CDR3 covers 15 residues. V dropped 5 bases and J dropped 4; count of bases not matched to a gene: 10. This CDR3 is CASSQNTGAGETQYF. DNA for the CDR3: TGTGCCAGCAGTCAGAACACAGGGGCGGGAGAGACCCAGTACTTC.

This chain connects TRBV5-3 to TRBJ2-7; a weak D match, TRBD2 (6 bases). TRBV5-3 is classed as an ORF, of uncertain function. Trimming cost V 1 base and J 2 bases, with 13 bases left between them. The CDR3 has 15 amino acids. The DNA for the CDR3 is TGTGCCAGAAGCTTGCGCGGGGATGGCCCCTACGAGCAGTACTTC. Amino acid sequence: CARSLRGDGPYEQYF.

The chain couples TRBV10-1 to TRBJ2-3; D remains ambiguous. Germline assignment: CDR1 WNHNN and CDR2 SYGVQD (reference sequence). The CDR3 loop spans 17 amino acids. Trimming stripped 0 bases from V and 2 bases from J, with 15 bases between. The CDR3 coding sequence is TGCGCCAGCAGTGAGTCTGCCCGAGTCGGAGCCACAGATACGCAGTATTTT. Translating it yields CASSESARVGATDTQYF.

V and J are TRBV5-4 and TRBJ2-5, with D uncertain. The CDR3 length is 15 residues. V gave up 2 bases and J gave up 5 bases, with 16 bases separating them. Looked up from germline, CDR1 is SGHNT and CDR2 is YYREEE (reference sequence). The DNA for the CDR3 is TGTGCCAGCAGCTTCGATTCCGGAGATGTTGAGACCCAGTACTTC. Translating gives CASSFDSGDVETQYF.

The chain recombines TRBV19 with TRBJ1-2; D not certain. CDR3 size: 14 residues. Trimming cost V 7 bases and J 8 bases, with 20 bases left between them. Germline V gene data show CDR1 as LNHDA and CDR2 as SQIVND (reference sequence). The CDR3 here is CASTPREGGGGYTF. The DNA of the CDR3 is TGTGCCAGTACCCCGCGAGAGGGCGGTGGCGGCTACACCTTC.

The V and J genes are TRBV4-1 and TRBJ1-1; D ambiguous. Per the germline V gene, CDR1 is MGHRA and CDR2 is YSYEKL. The CDR3 runs 15 residues. Trimming cost V 2 bases and J 0 bases, with 10 bases left between them. The CDR3 loop reads CASSQYGHMNTEAFF. The CDR3 DNA reads TGCGCCAGCAGCCAATATGGGCACATGAACACTGAAGCTTTCTTT.

The gene calls are TRBV5-4 and TRBJ1-2; TRBD1 matches at 7 bases. J gave up 7 bases and V 3 bases, and 12 bases lay outside the gene matches. The CDR3 is 15 residues long. The germline gives CDR1 SGHNT, CDR2 YYREEE (reference sequence). CDR3 loop: CASSSPGQKGGGYTF. The DNA of the CDR3 is TGTGCCAGCAGCTCTCCGGGACAGAAAGGAGGTGGCTACACCTTC.

This chain joins TRBV7-2 and TRBJ1-2; the D is unclear. Germline assignment: CDR1 SGHTA and CDR2 FQGNSA. V was trimmed by 0 bases and J by 0 bases, leaving 8 bases between them. The CDR3 contains 15 residues. The CDR3 DNA sequence: TGTGCCAGCAGCTTAGCCGGAACAGCTAACTATGGCTACACCTTC. Protein product: CASSLAGTANYGYTF.